Listed below are T cell receptor beta chains from one sample, sequenced in a study of T cells in Graves' hyperthyroidism and ophthalmopathy. TCRdb processed the multiplex PCR reads anew with MiXCR; each CDR3 protein has one entry. The sample comprises fewer than 450,000 distinct CDR3 sequences, about 15% of which are singletons, and approximately 33% rests with the top ten. The sample taken for sequencing was blood. The source of these receptors is a woman aged 25 to 39 with Graves' hyperthyroidism that later progressed to Graves' ophthalmopathy. Each CDR3 is given with its conserved first and last residue. The order of the fields is CDR3 DNA, CDR3 protein, D gene, CDR3 length, clone size, J gene, V gene. D genes are given only for firm matches. Size values are once, few and many counts, or a class for expanded clones, and some rows have none.

TGTGCCAGCAGCTTCGTCCAGGGATACAATGAGCAGTTCTTC	CASSFVQGYNEQFF	NA	14	NA	TRBJ2-1	TRBV7-9
TGTGCCAGCAGTTTAAGTTCCAAAAACATTCAGTACTTC	CASSLSSKNIQYF	NA	13	many	TRBJ2-4	TRBV27
TGTGCCAGCAGCAGCGGACTTATATCCTACAATGAGCAGTTCTTC	CASSSGLISYNEQFF	NA	15	few	TRBJ2-1	TRBV7-9
TGTGCCAGCAGCCAAATGGTATTCAACGAGCAGTACTTC	CASSQMVFNEQYF	NA	13	many	TRBJ2-7	TRBV3-1
TGTGCCAGCAGCCCTAGCGGGACGGTTTACAATGAGCAGTTCTTC	CASSPSGTVYNEQFF	TRBD2	15	NA	TRBJ2-1	TRBV7-9
TGTGCCAGCAGCCACGTGACTAGCGGGGCGTCCTACGAGCAGTACTTC	CASSHVTSGASYEQYF	TRBD2	16	many	TRBJ2-7	TRBV7-9
TGTGTCAGCTCACCTATGGACAGGGGGAACGAGCAGTACTTC	CVSSPMDRGNEQYF	TRBD1	14	few	TRBJ2-7	TRBV18
TGTGCCAGCAGCCGTGACCGGGACAGGGTCCCCTTGTGGTACTTC	CASSRDRDRVPLWYF	TRBD1	15	NA	TRBJ2-5	TRBV27
TGTGCCAGCATGAGAACCGGGGAGCTGTTTTTT	CASMRTGELFF	NA	11	few	TRBJ2-2	TRBV6-1
TGTGCCTGGAGTCGGCAGGTACGAAACTATGGCTACACCTTC	CAWSRQVRNYGYTF	NA	14	many	TRBJ1-2	TRBV30
TGTGCCAGCAGTGAATCTCGACTAGCGGGGTTCACAGATACGCAGTATTTT	CASSESRLAGFTDTQYF	TRBD2	17	once	TRBJ2-3	TRBV2
TGTGCCAGCAGCTCACCGAGGGATCATTCACCCCTCCACTTT	CASSSPRDHSPLHF	NA	14	NA	TRBJ1-6	TRBV5-6
TGTGCCAGCAACCGGCGATTGACCGGGACTAGGGGATACACAGATACGCAGTATTTT	CASNRRLTGTRGYTDTQYF	TRBD2	19	many	TRBJ2-3	TRBV7-9
TGTGCCAGCAGCTTAGCGGGTGTAGATACGCAGTATTTT	CASSLAGVDTQYF	NA	13	many	TRBJ2-3	TRBV7-8
TGCAGCGCTCAGAGGGACACTTCAGAGGATACGCAGTATTTT	CSAQRDTSEDTQYF	NA	14	many	TRBJ2-3	TRBV29-1
TGCGCCAGCAGCCAAGTTAGACAGGGGGCGGTCGGGGAGCTGTTTTTT	CASSQVRQGAVGELFF	TRBD1	16	NA	TRBJ2-2	TRBV4-1
TGCAGTGCTAGAGACGGACAACAGGGGGTCTGGACTGAAGCTTTCTTT	CSARDGQQGVWTEAFF	TRBD1	16	many	TRBJ1-1	TRBV20-1
TGTGCCAGCAGTACCCCCGGGACTAAGAGGGATACGCAGTATTTT	CASSTPGTKRDTQYF	TRBD2	15	many	TRBJ2-3	TRBV28
TGTGCCAGCAGTTTCTTAGTGAGGGACAGGAACACCGGGGAGCTGTTTTTT	CASSFLVRDRNTGELFF	TRBD1	17	NA	TRBJ2-2	TRBV28
TGTGCTAGTGCTTCTTCGGGAGGGAACACTGAAGCTTTCTTT	CASASSGGNTEAFF	NA	14	NA	TRBJ1-1	TRBV12-5
TGTGCCAGCAGCGTAGAGGGCAGTTCCTACGAGCAGTACTTC	CASSVEGSSYEQYF	NA	14	many	TRBJ2-7	TRBV9
TGCAGTGCCCCGGGGGGGGAGGGCGAGCAGTACTTC	CSAPGGEGEQYF	TRBD2	12	many	TRBJ2-7	TRBV20-1
TGTGCCTGGAGTGTACAGACAGGGAGGCCAAACAATGAGCAGTTCTTC	CAWSVQTGRPNNEQFF	NA	16	many	TRBJ2-1	TRBV30
TGTGCCATCACCGAGGACGGATCTAGCACAGATACGCAGTATTTT	CAITEDGSSTDTQYF	NA	15	many	TRBJ2-3	TRBV10-3
TGTGCCAGCAGGAAGGGACAGCTCAGCACAGATACGCAGTATTTT	CASRKGQLSTDTQYF	TRBD1	15	NA	TRBJ2-3	TRBV6-1
TGTGCCACCAGCAGAGATTACGGGACTAGCTTTTCGGGTTACAATGAGCAGTTCTTC	CATSRDYGTSFSGYNEQFF	TRBD2	19	few	TRBJ2-1	TRBV15
TGTGCCAGCAGTCACCTAGCGGGGGGAAATACTGGCTACACCTTC	CASSHLAGGNTGYTF	NA	15	many	TRBJ1-2	TRBV6-1
TGCAGTGCTAGAACCGGGACAGCTAATTCACCCCTCCACTTT	CSARTGTANSPLHF	TRBD1	14	few	TRBJ1-6	TRBV20-1
TGTGCCAGCAGGGAGGGACGGCCAAAACAGCATTTT	CASREGRPKQHF	NA	12	NA	TRBJ1-5	TRBV6-2/TRBV6-3
TGTGCCAGCAGCCCCCGAACAGGGGTCCGCACCGGGGAGCTGTTTTTT	CASSPRTGVRTGELFF	TRBD1	16	many	TRBJ2-2	TRBV11-3
TGTGCCAGCAGCTTGAGGGGATGGAGCACAGATACGCAGTATTTT	CASSLRGWSTDTQYF	NA	15	many	TRBJ2-3	TRBV11-2
TGTGCCAGCAGTTACGGACGGTATAGCAATCAGCCCCAGCATTTT	CASSYGRYSNQPQHF	NA	15	many	TRBJ1-5	TRBV6-6
TGTGCCAGCACCGGGACTAGCGGATACCAAGAGACCCAGTACTTC	CASTGTSGYQETQYF	TRBD2	15	many	TRBJ2-5	TRBV28
TGTGCCAGTAGTAGGACTAGCGGGGGTCTCCGAGGCACAGATACGCAGTATTTT	CASSRTSGGLRGTDTQYF	TRBD2	18	NA	TRBJ2-3	TRBV19
TGTGCCAGTAGTACTAACCCGGGACAGGTTTCCGGTGAGCAGTTCTTC	CASSTNPGQVSGEQFF	TRBD1	16	NA	TRBJ2-1	TRBV19
TGTGCCAGCAGTTCGCCTAGGGGGTTTCAGCCCCAGCATTTT	CASSSPRGFQPQHF	NA	14	many	TRBJ1-5	TRBV28
TGTGCCAGCAGCTTATTACCCCCGACTAGCGGGGGGGCCCCCGGGGAGCTGTTTTTT	CASSLLPPTSGGAPGELFF	TRBD2	19	NA	TRBJ2-2	TRBV7-7
TGTGCCAGCACACTAGCGGGGGCGTACAATGAGCAGTTCTTC	CASTLAGAYNEQFF	TRBD2	14	many	TRBJ2-1	TRBV27
TGCGCCAGCAGCGGACAGGGCGACTACAATGAGCAGTTCTTC	CASSGQGDYNEQFF	TRBD1	14	many	TRBJ2-1	TRBV5-1
TGCGCCAGCGTCGCTGCATACCGGGGCCGCAGGGAGACCCAGTACTTC	CASVAAYRGRRETQYF	NA	16	many	TRBJ2-5	TRBV5-1
TGCGCCAGCAGCCAAGGAGGGTTGCTCTATGGCTACACCTTC	CASSQGGLLYGYTF	NA	14	NA	TRBJ1-2	TRBV4-1
TGTGCCAGCAGTTCCCCCTTTGCAGATACGCAGTATTTT	CASSSPFADTQYF	NA	13	many	TRBJ2-3	TRBV7-2
TGTGCCAGCAGCTTGGAGCGGGAAGCCTACGAGCAGTACTTC	CASSLEREAYEQYF	TRBD2	14	NA	TRBJ2-7	TRBV5-6
TGTGCCAGCAGCATCAGTCCGGGACTAGCGGGGGGGCCCTCCTACAATGAGCAGTTCTTC	CASSISPGLAGGPSYNEQFF	TRBD2	20	NA	TRBJ2-1	TRBV13
TGTGCCAGCTCACAAATTTCCGGACTAGCGGTCAGAGAGACCCAGTACTTC	CASSQISGLAVRETQYF	TRBD2	17	NA	TRBJ2-5	TRBV18
TGCAGTGCTAGAGGGATGGCTAGCGGGAGGCCCCGAGGCACCGGGGAGCTGTTTTTT	CSARGMASGRPRGTGELFF	TRBD2	19	many	TRBJ2-2	TRBV20-1
TGTGCCACCGACCTACACGGACTCGTCAACACAGATACGCAGTATTTT	CATDLHGLVNTDTQYF	NA	16	many	TRBJ2-3	TRBV6-2/TRBV6-3
TGTGCCAGCAGCCTACCCAGGGGCGTTGACACTGAAGCTTTCTTT	CASSLPRGVDTEAFF	NA	15	few	TRBJ1-1	TRBV6-1
TGTGCCACCAGCAGAACTCTAAACCGTCAGCCCCAGCATTTT	CATSRTLNRQPQHF	NA	14	NA	TRBJ1-5	TRBV15
TGCGCCAGCAGCCAAGGGGACTCTCAATACAATGAGCAGTTCTTC	CASSQGDSQYNEQFF	NA	15	NA	TRBJ2-1	TRBV4-1
TGTGCCAGCGGCGTACGTTACGAGCAGTACTTC	CASGVRYEQYF	NA	11	NA	TRBJ2-7	TRBV2
TGTGCCAGCAGCCCCGACAGGGAACGGAATGGGCAGTTCTTC	CASSPDRERNGQFF	TRBD1	14	NA	TRBJ2-1	TRBV7-9
TGTGCCAGCAGTTTAGGTCCCCGGTACCAAGAGACCCAGTACTTC	CASSLGPRYQETQYF	NA	15	many	TRBJ2-5	TRBV12-3/TRBV12-4
TGTGCCAGCAGTTTTGAGCGGGAAAATTCACCCCTCCACTTT	CASSFERENSPLHF	NA	14	many	TRBJ1-6	TRBV27
TGTGCCAGCTCAGGACCCCCGATGCGCGGTGGCTACACCTTC	CASSGPPMRGGYTF	NA	14	many	TRBJ1-2	TRBV28
TGTGCCAGCAGCGTTTTTGAGGGTGGCACTGAAGCTTTCTTT	CASSVFEGGTEAFF	NA	14	many	TRBJ1-1	TRBV9
TGTGCCAGCAGTTTCGCCTCTGGGGCCAACGTCCTGACTTTC	CASSFASGANVLTF	NA	14	many	TRBJ2-6	TRBV27
TGTGCCAGCAGCTTAAACGGGAGCCCCTTTAATGAGCAGTTCTTC	CASSLNGSPFNEQFF	NA	15	NA	TRBJ2-1	TRBV7-3
TGTGCCACCAGTGATTTAGGGCGGGACCCCGGGGAGCTGTTTTTT	CATSDLGRDPGELFF	NA	15	NA	TRBJ2-2	TRBV24-1